The 6 T cell receptor beta chains listed next were all sequenced from one sample in a study of T cell responses to AZD1222 COVID-19 vaccine. This table comes from immunoSEQ multiplex PCR, and its TCRdb copy is limited to in-frame clones, with some not included. Seen here are 60,000 to 70,000 clones, around four fifths observed once, and the top ten hold about 5.6%. Here the sequenced sample was peripheral blood, taken on day 0 of AZD1222 vaccination. These receptor sequences come from an adult in good health.

This sequence joins TRBV3-1 (or the pseudogene TRBV3-2) and TRBJ1-6, with a possible D match to TRBD1 (5 bases). CDR1 and CDR2 (germline): LGHDT, YNNKEL (reference sequence). The CDR3 is 15 amino acids. V dropped 6 bases and J dropped 4 bases, with 13 bases sitting between them. CDR3 protein: CASRQRDGYNSPLHF. Here the CDR3 DNA reads TGTGCCAGCAGACAACGGGACGGTTATAATTCACCCCTCCACTTT.

Written as DNA, the CDR3 is TGTGCCAGCGGGCGGGGCTACGAGCAGTACTTC. It yields the protein CASGRGYEQYF. The genes are TRBV12-3 or TRBV12-4 and TRBJ2-7; maybe TRBD2 (6 bases). V was pared by 8 bases and J by 3 bases, with 8 bases between. CDR3 length: 11 amino acids.

The CDR3 DNA sequence: TGCGCCAGCAGCTTGGAAGGGGGTAGGTACTACGAGCAGTACTTC. Encoded protein: CASSLEGGRYYEQYF. The genes are TRBV5-1 and TRBJ2-7; a weak D match, TRBD1 (6 bases). The CDR3 consists of 15 residues. V gave up 0 bases and J gave up 3 bases, with 13 bases separating them. Germline V CDR1 and CDR2: SGHRS, YFSETQ.

The rearrangement links TRBV4-1 to TRBJ2-6; no firm D call. This CDR3 contains 15 residues. Trimming stripped 0 bases from V and 1 base from J, with 4 bases between. CDR1 MGHRA and CDR2 YSYEKL come from the germline V gene. The CDR3 loop reads CASSQEGSGANVLTF. Here the CDR3 DNA reads TGCGCCAGCAGCCAAGAAGGGTCTGGGGCCAACGTCCTGACTTTC.

This clone has a single count. V and J are TRBV6-5 and TRBJ1-2; 10 nucleotides align to TRBD1. Germline loops: CDR1 MNHEY, CDR2 SVGAGI. CDR3 size: 14 residues. J lost 2 bases, V lost 4 bases, and 1 base had no gene match. In DNA, the CDR3 is TGTGCCAGCAGTTGGGGACAGGGGAACTATGGCTACACCTTC. Protein sequence: CASSWGQGNYGYTF.

This clone was detected a few times. The gene calls are TRBV3-1 (or the pseudogene TRBV3-2) and TRBJ1-1; D is unclear. The germline V gene encodes CDR1 LGHDT and CDR2 YNNKEL (reference sequence). Trimming pared 4 bases from V and 7 bases from J, leaving 13 bases between. This CDR3 comprises 13 residues. CDR3 DNA: TGTGCCAGCAGCCCGTATACTGGGCTTGAAGCTTTCTTT. Translating gives CASSPYTGLEAFF.